This T cell receptor beta chain was captured in a study of cytomegalovirus exposure and HLA in healthy donors. Trimming removed 5 bases from V and 0 bases from J, with 19 bases in between. CDR1 MDHEN and CDR2 SYDVKM come from the germline V gene. The CDR3 sequence is 18 residues long. Concerning this clone: Its antigen is still unknown.

General study findings and limits: Another analysis was done later, and it associated roughly 15,000 TCR beta sequences with HLA alleles at 0.05 false discovery rate. For TCR beta chains, V- and J-gene trimming was later linked to a missense DCLRE1C variant.

A multiplex PCR was run with 60 Vbeta primers and 13 Jbeta primers. Authors' data handling: In a later analysis, the count reached some 73 million unique TCR beta chains, with approximately 10 million shared. Only in-frame clones appear in the TCRdb table, and some are missing; sequencing was by immunoSEQ multiplex PCR. V and J calls and clone size are those listed in that table; D and trimming were worked out from the DNA. The repertoire has under 200,000 clones, around three quarters of them found once; the top ten carry around 2.3%. The sequencing sample was made of PBMCs. This TCR came from a woman aged 45-60 years in good health and CMV-seronegative. The chain couples TRBV28 to TRBJ1-4, with D maybe TRBD1 (5 bases). The CDR3 DNA is TGTGCCAGCAGTCCGTGGACAACACTCACCCCAACTAATGAAAAACTGTTTTTT. This codes for CASSPWTTLTPTNEKLFF.